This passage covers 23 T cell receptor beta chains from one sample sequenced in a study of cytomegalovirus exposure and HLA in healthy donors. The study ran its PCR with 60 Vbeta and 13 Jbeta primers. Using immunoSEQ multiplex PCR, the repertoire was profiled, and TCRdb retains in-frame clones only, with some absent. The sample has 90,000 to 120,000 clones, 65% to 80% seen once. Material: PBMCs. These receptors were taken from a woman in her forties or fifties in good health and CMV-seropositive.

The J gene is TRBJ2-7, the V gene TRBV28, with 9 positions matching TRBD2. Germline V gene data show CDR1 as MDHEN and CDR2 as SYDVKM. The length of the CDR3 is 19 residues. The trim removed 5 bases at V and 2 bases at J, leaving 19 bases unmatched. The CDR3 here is CASSPTWLSGGRAPYEQYF. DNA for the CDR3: TGTGCCAGCAGTCCCACCTGGCTATCTGGCGGGAGGGCCCCCTACGAGCAGTACTTC.

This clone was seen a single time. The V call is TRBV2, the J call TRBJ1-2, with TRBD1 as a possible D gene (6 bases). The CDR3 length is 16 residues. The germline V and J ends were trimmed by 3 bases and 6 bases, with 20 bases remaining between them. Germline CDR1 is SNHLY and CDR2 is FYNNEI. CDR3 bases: TGTGCCAGCAGTGATAGGGGGGGGGTTACTACTAATGGCTACACCTTC. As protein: CASSDRGGVTTNGYTF.

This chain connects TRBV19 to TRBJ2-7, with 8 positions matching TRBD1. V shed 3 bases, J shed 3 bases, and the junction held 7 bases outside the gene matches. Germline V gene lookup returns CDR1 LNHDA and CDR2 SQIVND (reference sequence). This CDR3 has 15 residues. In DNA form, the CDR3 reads TGTGCCAGTAGTATGGGAGGACAGGGATTCTACGAGCAGTACTTC. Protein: CASSMGGQGFYEQYF.

DNA for the CDR3: TGTGCCAGCAGCCCGGACACCACTGAGTTAATTCAGTACTTC. Its translation: CASSPDTTELIQYF. The rearrangement links TRBV11-2 to TRBJ2-4; possibly TRBD1 for D (5 bases). The CDR3 is made up of 14 amino acids. The ends were cut back, 5 bases at V and 10 bases at J, with 18 bases in the middle. The germline V gene encodes CDR1 SGHAT and CDR2 FQNNGV.

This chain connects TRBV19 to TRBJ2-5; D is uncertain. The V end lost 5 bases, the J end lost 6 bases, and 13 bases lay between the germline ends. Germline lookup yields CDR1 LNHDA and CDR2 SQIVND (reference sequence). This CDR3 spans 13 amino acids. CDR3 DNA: TGTGCCAGTAGTGTAGGGCCGCGGAAGACCCAGTACTTC. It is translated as CASSVGPRKTQYF. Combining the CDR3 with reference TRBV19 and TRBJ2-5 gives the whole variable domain DGGITQSPKYLFRKEGQNVTLSCEQNLNHDAMYWYRQDPGQGLRLIYYSQIVNDFQKGDIAEGYSVSREKKESFPLTVTSAQKNPTAFYLCASSVGPRKTQYFGPGTRLLVL.

The chain's CDR3 is CASSLAGEPYEQYF. As DNA, the CDR3 is TGCGCCAGCAGCTTGGCCGGAGAACCCTACGAGCAGTACTTC. The gene calls are TRBV5-1 and TRBJ2-7; D is uncertain. This CDR3 is built from 14 residues. CDR1 is SGHRS, CDR2 YFSETQ, per germline. Deletions cut 0 bases from V and 2 bases from J, with 9 bases between.

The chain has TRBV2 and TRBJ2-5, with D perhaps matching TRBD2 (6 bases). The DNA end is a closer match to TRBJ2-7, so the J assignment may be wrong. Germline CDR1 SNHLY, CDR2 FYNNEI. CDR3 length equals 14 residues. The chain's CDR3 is CASSSGGYLYEQYF. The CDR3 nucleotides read TGTGCCAGCAGTTCAGGAGGGTATCTCTACGAGCAGTACTTC.

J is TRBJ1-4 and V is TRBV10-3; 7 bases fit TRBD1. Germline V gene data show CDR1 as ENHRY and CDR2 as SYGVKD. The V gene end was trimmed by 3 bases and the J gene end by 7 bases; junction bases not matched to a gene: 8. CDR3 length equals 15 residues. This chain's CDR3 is CAISESAGGFEKLFF. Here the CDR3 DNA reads TGTGCCATCAGTGAATCGGCAGGGGGTTTTGAAAAACTGTTTTTT.

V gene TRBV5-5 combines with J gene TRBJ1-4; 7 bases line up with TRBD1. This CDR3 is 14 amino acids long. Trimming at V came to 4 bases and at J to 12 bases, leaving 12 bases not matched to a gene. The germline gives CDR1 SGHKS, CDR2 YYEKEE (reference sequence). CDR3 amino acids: CASSPYRGGWELFF. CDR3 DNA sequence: TGTGCCAGCAGCCCTTACAGGGGAGGTTGGGAACTGTTTTTT.

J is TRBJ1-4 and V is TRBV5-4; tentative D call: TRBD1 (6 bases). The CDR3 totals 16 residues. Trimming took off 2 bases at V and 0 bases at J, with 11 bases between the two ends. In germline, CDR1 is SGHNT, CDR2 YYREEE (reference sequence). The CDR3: CASSFAGGATNEKLFF. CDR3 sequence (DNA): TGTGCCAGCAGCTTCGCGGGGGGCGCAACTAATGAAAAACTGTTTTTT.

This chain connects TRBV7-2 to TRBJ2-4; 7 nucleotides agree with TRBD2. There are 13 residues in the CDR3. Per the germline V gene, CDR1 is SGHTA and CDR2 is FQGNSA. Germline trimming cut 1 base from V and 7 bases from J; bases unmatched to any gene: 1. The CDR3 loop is CASSLGGGNIQYF. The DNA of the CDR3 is TGTGCCAGCAGCTTAGGGGGGGGGAACATTCAGTACTTC.

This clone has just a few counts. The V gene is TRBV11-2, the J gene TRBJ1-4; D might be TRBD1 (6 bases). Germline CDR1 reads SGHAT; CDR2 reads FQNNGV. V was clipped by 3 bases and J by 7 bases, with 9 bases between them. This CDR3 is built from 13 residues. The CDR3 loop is CASSFGQSEKLFF. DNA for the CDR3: TGTGCCAGCAGCTTCGGACAGAGTGAAAAACTGTTTTTT.

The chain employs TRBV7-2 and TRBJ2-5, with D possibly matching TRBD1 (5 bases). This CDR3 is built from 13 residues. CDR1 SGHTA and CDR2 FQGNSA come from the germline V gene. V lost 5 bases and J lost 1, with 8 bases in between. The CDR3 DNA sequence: TGTGCCAGCAGCGGGGCCACCCAAGAGACCCAGTACTTC. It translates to CASSGATQETQYF.

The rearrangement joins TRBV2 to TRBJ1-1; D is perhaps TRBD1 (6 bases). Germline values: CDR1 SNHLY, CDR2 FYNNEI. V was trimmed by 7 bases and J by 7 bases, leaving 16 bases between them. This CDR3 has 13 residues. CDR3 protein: CASNAGTTFEAFF. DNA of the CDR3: TGTGCCAGCAACGCCGGGACAACTTTTGAAGCTTTCTTT.

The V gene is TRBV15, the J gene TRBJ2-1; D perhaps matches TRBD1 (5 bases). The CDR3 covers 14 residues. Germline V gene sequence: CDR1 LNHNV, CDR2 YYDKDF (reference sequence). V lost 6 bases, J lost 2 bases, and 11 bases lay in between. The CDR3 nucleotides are TGTGCCACCAGAAGGGCAGGGCCCTACAATGAGCAGTTCTTC. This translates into CATRRAGPYNEQFF.

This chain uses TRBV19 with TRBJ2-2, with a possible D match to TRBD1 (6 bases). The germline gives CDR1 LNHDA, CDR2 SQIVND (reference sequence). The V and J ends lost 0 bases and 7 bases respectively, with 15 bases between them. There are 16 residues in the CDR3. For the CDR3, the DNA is TGTGCCAGTAGTATAGATGTAACAGGGAAAGGCGGGGAGCTGTTTTTT. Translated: CASSIDVTGKGGELFF.

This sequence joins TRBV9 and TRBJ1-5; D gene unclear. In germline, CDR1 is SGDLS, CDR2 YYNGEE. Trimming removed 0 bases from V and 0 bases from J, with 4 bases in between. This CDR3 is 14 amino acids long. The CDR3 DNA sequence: TGTGCCAGCAGCGTAGGTCTTAGCAATCAGCCCCAGCATTTT. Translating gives CASSVGLSNQPQHF.

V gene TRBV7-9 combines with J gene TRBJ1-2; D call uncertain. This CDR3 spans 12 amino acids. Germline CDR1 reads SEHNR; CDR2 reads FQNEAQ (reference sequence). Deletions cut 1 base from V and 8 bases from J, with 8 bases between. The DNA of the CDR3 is TGTGCCAGCAGCTTAGGCCTACGGGGCTACACCTTC. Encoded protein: CASSLGLRGYTF.

For the CDR3, the DNA is TGTGCCAGCAGCGTAGCCCCCCAAGGAGAACTGTTTTTT. Protein: CASSVAPQGELFF. This rearrangement joins TRBV9 to TRBJ1-4, with D unresolved. From germline, CDR1 is SGDLS and CDR2 YYNGEE. The ends were cut back, 0 bases at V and 12 bases at J, with 12 bases in the middle. The CDR3 has 13 amino acids.

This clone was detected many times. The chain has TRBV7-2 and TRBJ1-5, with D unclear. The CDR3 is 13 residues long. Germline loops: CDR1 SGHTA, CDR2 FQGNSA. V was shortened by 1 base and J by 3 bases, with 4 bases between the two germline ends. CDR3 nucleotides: TGTGCCAGCAGCTTAGTTATCAATCAGCCCCAGCATTTT. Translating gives CASSLVINQPQHF.

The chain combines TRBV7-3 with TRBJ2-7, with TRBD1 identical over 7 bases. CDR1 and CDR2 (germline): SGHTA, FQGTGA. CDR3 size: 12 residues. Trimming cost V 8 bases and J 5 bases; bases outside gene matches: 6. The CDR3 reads CASRGTGDEQYF. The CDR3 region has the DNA TGTGCCAGCCGGGGAACAGGGGACGAGCAGTACTTC.

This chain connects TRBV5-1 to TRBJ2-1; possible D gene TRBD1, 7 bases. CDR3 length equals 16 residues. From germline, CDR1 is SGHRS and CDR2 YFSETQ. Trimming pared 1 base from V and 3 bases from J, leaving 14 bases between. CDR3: CASSLQGETSYNEQFF. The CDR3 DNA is TGCGCCAGCAGCTTGCAGGGGGAGACTAGCTACAATGAGCAGTTCTTC. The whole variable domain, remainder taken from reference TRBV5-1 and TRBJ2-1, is KAGVTQTPRYLIKTRGQQVTLSCSPISGHRSVSWYQQTPGQGLQFLFEYFSETQRNKGNFPGRFSGRQFSNSRSEMNVSTLELGDSALYLCASSLQGETSYNEQFFGPGTRLTVL.

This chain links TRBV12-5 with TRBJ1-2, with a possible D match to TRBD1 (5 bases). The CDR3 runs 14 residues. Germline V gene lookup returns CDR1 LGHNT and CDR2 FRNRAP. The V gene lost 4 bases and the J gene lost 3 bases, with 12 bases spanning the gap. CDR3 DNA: TGTGCTAGTGGTTCCCCGGGGGTCTACTATGGCTACACCTTC. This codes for CASGSPGVYYGYTF.